The entry below gives a single T cell receptor (beta chain) sequence along with its context. The antigen it binds to is not known. Nothing much larger sits one base from this clone, and base qualities are not available. This specimen belongs to a study of cytomegalovirus exposure and HLA in healthy donors (TCRdb year 2017). For the wider study: An earlier analysis of approximately 640 of the donors reported more than 250 Gb of sequence data and some 100 million unique TCR beta sequences from approximately 180 million T cells. HLA typing covered class I and class II loci at four-digit resolution. Every discovery cohort repertoire had been produced on one sequencing platform. The study was designed to test whether signatures of past pathogen exposure could be identified by cataloging public T cell receptors. A later analysis re-analyzed previously published TCR beta repertoires from 500 to 700 donors and added high-resolution HLA genotyping to study TCR occurrence patterns. The study profiled the T cell repertoires of about 640 subjects by immunosequencing and related them to cytomegalovirus serostatus. Typing coverage differed by locus: A, B, C, DRB1 and DQB1 were typed in roughly 629-630 donors, DQA1 in 522, DPA1 in around 610, and DPB1 in 450 to 490. Among roughly 400 genotyped donors of the cohort, an average of approximately 240,000 unique TCR beta nucleotide sequences was sequenced per donor, of which roughly 17% were non-productive. In the later analysis, no new phenotypic data were used to find candidate immune exposures; instead, reliance was placed on TCR beta sequences and their occurrence across donors. High-throughput TCR immunosequencing, statistical association of individual TCRs with disease status, and machine learning were combined to predict cytomegalovirus infection status. Five DR-DQ haplotypes were treated as single units for association and clustering because of strong linkage in the cohort. Donor age, sex, ethnicity and CMV serostatus were compiled alongside the repertoire data. An earlier analysis of 587 of the donors applied high-throughput TCR beta sequencing to assess whether each TCR beta V gene segment acted as functional or pseudogenic. Besides the first cohort of under 700 subjects, a separate validation cohort made up of 90 to 150 different subjects was used. Genome-wide SNP genotypes for about 65% of the 666 donors were used in a later genetic analysis, which treated that subset as a discovery cohort. The genetic ancestry cluster associated with self-reported Caucasian donors included roughly 84% of the roughly 380 genotyped donors. Approximately 300 gigabases of sequencing data and tens of millions of unique TCR sequences were included in an early release covering roughly 600 HLA-typed donors.

Library prep was done by the immunoSEQ multiplex PCR assay. For the multiplex PCR, a mixture combining 60 forward primers for TCR Vbeta segments and 13 reverse primers for TCR Jbeta segments was used. The CDR3 region of rearranged TCR beta genes was amplified from genomic DNA with a multiplex PCR assay. The Illumina HiSeq System was used to sequence the amplified TCR beta libraries as 87-base-pair reads. As for the original processing: A later analysis tallied 70 million to 100 million unique TCR beta chains across the approximately 670 repertoires, and around 10 million of those chains were shared by two or more donors. To remove PCR and sequencing errors, raw reads were error-corrected and collapsed into unique sequences using a nearest-neighbor algorithm that merged closely related sequences. To assign V, D and J gene segments, CDR3 sequences were aligned to IMGT reference sequences. For a sequence to be retained, a match of at least six nucleotides to both a V gene segment and a J gene segment was required. A rearrangement counted as productive if the CDR3 had no stop codons and remained in frame with V and J, and every other rearrangement counted as non-productive. Following IMGT convention, CDR3 was defined as the stretch from the second conserved V-encoded cysteine to the conserved J-encoded phenylalanine. In an earlier analysis of approximately 590 of the donors, sequences lacking an unambiguous match to a single V gene segment were excluded. In an earlier analysis of approximately 610 of the donors, V segments were called functional above 56.7% productive rearrangements and were called segregating when the between-donor standard deviation exceeded 5%. A statistical classification framework was built for diagnosing cytomegalovirus status from the catalog of TCR beta chain sequences. A later analysis assigned V and J genes by comparing TCR nucleotide sequences with IMGT/GENE-DB human TR gene sequences. A later analysis assigned CDR3 sequences and most-parsimonious VDJ recombination scenarios with the TCRdist pipeline. A later analysis defined each TCR beta chain by its CDR3 amino acid sequence plus V-gene family, and excluded reads lacking a unique V-gene family. A later analysis removed 450 to 600 highly shared, low-generation-probability nucleotide sequences to deal with suspected cross-contamination and a sequencing artifact. In a later analysis, a clonal expansion index for each public chain was calculated from normalized within-repertoire ranks of inferred template counts. In a later analysis, generation probabilities were computed using a VDJ recombination model fitted to out-of-frame rearrangements, and the results were checked against IGoR. In a later analysis, hypergeometric tests were used to score TCR-TCR, TCR-HLA and TCR-CMV co-occurrence, with a repertoire-size bias correction applied to TCR pairs. In a later analysis, false discovery rates were estimated by permuting HLA or CMV assignments 20 times. In a later analysis, co-occurring TCRs were grouped using DBSCAN, and TCRdist sequence similarity was added for clustering within HLA-allele-positive subsets. Repertoires with fewer than 30,000 or more than 120,000 public chains, plus five repertoires with anomalous nucleotide sharing, were excluded from co-occurrence clustering. Sourced from immuneACCESS, this table was stored by TCRdb with only in-frame sequences that have V and J called. A share of the clones is absent; for the studies checked, an unresolved V gene accounts for under half, and the remainder has no known explanation. V and J calls and clone size follow that table, whereas D and trimming were derived from the DNA. The sample has roughly 130,000 clones on record, 79% of them singletons. 3.1% of the sample is in the top ten clones.

V was cut back by 0 bases and J by 3 bases, leaving a gap of 9 bases between them. The CDR1 and CDR2 encoded by the germline V gene are SGHRS and YFSETQ. From cysteine to phenylalanine, the CDR3 is 15 amino acids long. Solely the CDR3 DNA is kept, with 45 bases framed from the first base. Findings and caveats that apply to the study as a whole: The classifier was reported to diagnose cytomegalovirus status with high specificity and sensitivity in both the original and validation cohorts. In this cohort, only TCR beta chains were sequenced, and detectable features were limited by the absence of alpha or paired-chain data. Assigning TCR associations to individual alleles was difficult when HLA alleles, especially DR and DQ, strongly co-occurred. The 87-base-pair reads could not distinguish some IMGT-functional V segments, including TRBV6-2 and TRBV6-3, so those segments were excluded. HLA typing was unavailable for some donors at each locus, so association tests used only the typed subset. CMV serostatus was the only immune exposure information available for the cohort. It was suggested by the authors that the approach could potentially be generalized to other disease states and immunological phenotypes. The presence/absence analyses assumed that sequencing depth was roughly uniform across donors, and that assumption may not be true. An association between a missense DCLRE1C variant and V-gene and J-gene trimming of TCR beta chains was found in a later genetic analysis and replicated in an independent cohort. A further reported finding was that TCR beta sequences accurately predicted the HLA-A and HLA-B alleles for most subjects in the first cohort. While some public TCRs were present in many individuals, most TCR sequences turned up only very rarely across donors. Correlated functional status among segregating V segments might reflect linkage disequilibrium, but an unknown experimental factor could not be ruled out. A total of 150 to 200 TCR beta chains were listed by the study as associated with cytomegalovirus. About 15 rarely observed V segments, including chromosome 9 orphons, were excluded from the earlier analysis of about 610 of the donors because counts were too low. According to a later analysis, parvovirus B19, influenza, CMV and Epstein-Barr virus appeared linked to several top co-occurrence clusters. Most CMV-associated TCR beta chains appeared to be HLA-restricted in a later analysis, and the HLA associations seemed to be driven largely by CMV exposure. A group of highly shared sequence variants was considered likely to be a technical artifact of the sequencing pipeline. At a false discovery rate of 0.05, a later analysis linked 16,951 TCR beta sequences to specific HLA alleles. Compared with the roughly 720-donor mean, donors in an Asian-associated ancestry cluster had fewer N-insertions in productive TCRs, according to a later genetic analysis. In a later analysis, HLA-associated TCR beta chains showed more clonal expansion and lower generation probabilities than non-associated chains that were equally common. In vitro tests confirmed that a few of the cytomegalovirus-associated TCR beta chains recognize cytomegalovirus antigens. In an earlier analysis of 587 of the donors, most TCR beta V segments were observed in productive rearrangements about 87% or about 30% of the time, broadly matching IMGT annotations. In a later analysis, the rate of TCR association differed among HLA loci, with DRB1 alleles having the most associated TCRs and HLA-C alleles having the fewest.

The cohort comprised 550 to 700 healthy bone marrow donors. At the time of sampling, every cohort member was nominally healthy, though immune exposures that went unrecorded were likely present. The donor was CMV seronegative and was included in the group of over 300 seronegative cohort members. A peripheral blood sample was collected from each donor, and TCR beta sequencing was performed on peripheral blood mononuclear cells. The Qiagen DNeasy Blood Extraction Kit was used to extract genomic DNA from the blood cell samples. Specimen: PBMCs. The clonotype comes from a female donor in good health and CMV-seronegative. The V and J segments used are TRBV5-1 and TRBJ2-2; no D segment can be confidently identified. The bases read TGCGCCAGCAGCTTGGCCCAGACTCACACCGGGGAGCTGTTTTTT. Its protein product is CASSLAQTHTGELFF. The CDR3, completed at both ends by the reference TRBV5-1 and TRBJ2-2 genes, gives the full variable domain KAGVTQTPRYLIKTRGQQVTLSCSPISGHRSVSWYQQTPGQGLQFLFEYFSETQRNKGNFPGRFSGRQFSNSRSEMNVSTLELGDSALYLCASSLAQTHTGELFFGEGSRLTVL.